This T cell receptor beta chain was recovered during a study of T cell repertoires in cytomegalovirus infection. Across the study: Recently identified HLA-C-restricted and well-studied HLA-B-restricted CMV epitopes were used. Through public TCR beta signatures, both CMV infection and matching HLA type were indicated. Study-wide results and caveats: Summed public TCR beta family frequency identified CMV carriers bearing the relevant HLA. The ex vivo response was dominated by HLA-C-restricted CMV-specific TCR beta clonotypes.

In the case of this clonotype: The target antigen is unknown.

In TCRdb, the reads were re-called with MiXCR into one record per CDR3 protein. This sample has around 100,000 distinct CDR3 sequences, with roughly 39% found just once. The length of the CDR3 is 15 residues. V was trimmed by 8 bases and J by 4 bases, leaving 20 bases between them. Germline lookup yields CDR1 MNHEY and CDR2 SVGAGI. This chain uses TRBV6-5 with TRBJ1-2; D is ambiguous. This clonotype originated in a human donor in good health (CMV status not recorded). Some clones in this sample may be carry-over from other donors' samples. This sample comprised CD8+ T cells from cultured PBMCs, obtained from culture after CMV antigen stimulation. The CDR3 reads CASGWLAGDVYGYTF. The CDR3, as DNA: TGTGCCAGCGGGTGGCTGGCGGGCGACGTCTATGGCTACACCTTC.